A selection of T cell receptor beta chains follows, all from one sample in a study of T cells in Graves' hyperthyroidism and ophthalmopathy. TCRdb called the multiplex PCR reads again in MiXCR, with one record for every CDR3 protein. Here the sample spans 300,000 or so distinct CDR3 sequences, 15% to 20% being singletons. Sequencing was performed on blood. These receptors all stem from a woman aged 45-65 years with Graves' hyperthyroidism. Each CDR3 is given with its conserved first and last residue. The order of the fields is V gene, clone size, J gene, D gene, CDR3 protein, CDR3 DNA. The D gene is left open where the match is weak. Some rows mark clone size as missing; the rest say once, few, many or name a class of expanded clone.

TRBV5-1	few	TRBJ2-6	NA	CASSLEYFYSGANVLTF	TGCGCCAGCAGCTTGGAGTACTTCTACTCTGGGGCCAACGTCCTGACTTTC
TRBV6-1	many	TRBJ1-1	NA	CASSEQRTANTEAFF	TGTGCCAGCAGTGAACAGAGGACAGCGAACACTGAAGCTTTCTTT
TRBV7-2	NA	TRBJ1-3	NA	CASSVQGDGNTIYF	TGTGCCAGCAGCGTACAGGGCGATGGAAACACCATATATTTT
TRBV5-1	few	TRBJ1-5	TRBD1	CASSAGDRDQPQHF	TGCGCCAGCAGCGCAGGGGACAGGGATCAGCCCCAGCATTTT
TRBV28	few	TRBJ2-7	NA	CASTPGGQTYEQYF	TGTGCCAGCACCCCCGGGGGGCAAACCTACGAGCAGTACTTC
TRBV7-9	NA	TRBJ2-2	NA	CASRANTGELFF	TGTGCCAGCAGAGCGAACACCGGGGAGCTGTTTTTT
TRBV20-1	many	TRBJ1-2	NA	CSARDFGESTNYGYTF	TGCAGTGCTAGAGATTTCGGTGAAAGTACTAACTATGGCTACACCTTC
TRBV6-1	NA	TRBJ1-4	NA	CASRVTGAEKLFF	TGTGCCAGCAGGGTGACGGGGGCTGAAAAACTGTTTTTT
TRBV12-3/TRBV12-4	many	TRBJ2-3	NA	CASSFSGIADTQYF	TGTGCCAGCAGTTTTTCAGGGATTGCGGATACGCAGTATTTT
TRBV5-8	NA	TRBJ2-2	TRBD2	CASSFITSGRITGELFF	TGTGCCAGCAGCTTCATAACTAGCGGGAGGATCACCGGGGAGCTGTTTTTT
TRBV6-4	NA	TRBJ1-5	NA	CASSGGHPFSNQPQHF	TGTGCCAGCAGTGGCGGACATCCGTTTAGCAATCAGCCCCAGCATTTT
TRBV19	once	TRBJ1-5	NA	CASSIVQAGNQPQHF	TGTGCCAGCAGTATAGTACAGGCGGGCAATCAGCCCCAGCATTTT
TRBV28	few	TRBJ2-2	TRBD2	CASSLGGRLGLAGANTGELFF	TGTGCCAGCAGTTTAGGGGGCAGGTTGGGACTAGCGGGAGCGAACACCGGGGAGCTGTTTTTT
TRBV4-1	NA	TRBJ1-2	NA	CASSQDVGGGLYGYTF	TGCGCCAGCAGCCAAGACGTGGGGGGGGGACTCTACGGCTACACCTTC
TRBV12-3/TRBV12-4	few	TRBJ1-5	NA	CASSAGQQPQHF	TGTGCCAGCAGTGCAGGGCAACAGCCCCAGCATTTT
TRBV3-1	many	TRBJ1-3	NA	CASSQAGSGNTIYF	TGTGCCAGCAGCCAAGCCGGGAGTGGAAACACCATATATTTT
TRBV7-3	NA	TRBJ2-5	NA	CATSSGGGMETQYF	TGTGCCACAAGCTCTGGAGGGGGCATGGAGACCCAGTACTTC
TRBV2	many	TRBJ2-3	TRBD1	CASSGLDRGDTQYF	TGTGCCAGCAGTGGCCTGGACAGGGGGGATACGCAGTATTTT
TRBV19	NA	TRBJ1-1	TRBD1	CASSSRTGGNTEAFF	TGTGCCAGTAGTTCACGGACAGGGGGGAACACTGAAGCTTTCTTT
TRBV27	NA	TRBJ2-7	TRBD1	CASSLWTDRGYEQYF	TGTGCCAGCAGTTTATGGACGGACAGGGGTTACGAGCAGTACTTC
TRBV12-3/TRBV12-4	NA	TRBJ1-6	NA	CASSHPGGEDRDSPLHF	TGTGCCAGCAGCCACCCAGGCGGGGAGGACCGAGATTCACCCCTCCACTTT
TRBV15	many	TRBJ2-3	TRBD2	CATSRGSGTTDTQYF	TGTGCCACCAGCAGAGGAAGCGGGACCACAGATACGCAGTATTTT
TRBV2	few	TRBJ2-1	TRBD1	CASSVTGLSDEQFF	TGTGCCAGCAGTGTGACAGGGTTATCGGATGAGCAGTTCTTC
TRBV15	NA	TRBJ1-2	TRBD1	CATSRERLGTGIGYTF	TGTGCCACCAGCAGAGAGAGGTTGGGGACAGGGATCGGCTACACCTTC
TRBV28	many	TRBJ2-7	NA	CASSPGASYEQYF	TGTGCCAGCTCCCCGGGGGCTAGCTACGAGCAGTACTTC
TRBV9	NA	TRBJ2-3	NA	CASSVAKTVSDTQYF	TGTGCCAGCAGCGTAGCCAAGACAGTTTCAGATACGCAGTATTTT
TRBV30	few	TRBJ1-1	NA	CAWSAGVGAEAFF	TGTGCCTGGAGTGCGGGGGTAGGTGCTGAAGCTTTCTTT
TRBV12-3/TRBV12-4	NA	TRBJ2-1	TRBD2	CASSLRELLNEQFF	TGTGCCAGCAGTTTGCGGGAGCTGCTTAATGAGCAGTTCTTC